This T cell receptor beta chain was identified during a study of OX40 agonist ivuxolimab in advanced cancers. Clones were sequenced by immunoSEQ multiplex PCR, and TCRdb holds only the in-frame ones, with some missing. The table records some 100,000 clones, over 75% of them present only once. The germline V gene encodes CDR1 SGHNT and CDR2 YYREEE (reference sequence). The length of the CDR3 is 14 residues. The ends were cut back, 2 bases at V and 0 bases at J, with 6 bases in the middle. This clone has only a few counts. The receptor was isolated from an adult with an advanced solid tumor such as melanoma, head and neck, liver or kidney cancer. V gene TRBV5-4 combines with J gene TRBJ2-1; maybe TRBD1 (5 bases). Sequencing was performed on CD4+ or CD8+ T cells sorted from blood, taken in a trial of the OX40 agonist ivuxolimab. The chain's CDR3 is CASSFRASYNEQFF. Here the CDR3 DNA reads TGTGCCAGCAGCTTCAGGGCCTCCTACAATGAGCAGTTCTTC.